A selection of T cell receptor beta chains follows, all from one sample in a study of cytomegalovirus exposure and HLA in healthy donors. Assay: immunoSEQ multiplex PCR; the TCRdb copy retains only in-frame clones and omits some. The repertoire holds some 76,000 clones, 94% seen once, with about 0.93% in the top ten. Sequencing was carried out using PBMCs. The receptors were gathered from a woman younger than 30 in good health and CMV-seronegative. Both conserved end residues are part of each CDR3. The order of the fields is J gene, D gene, clone size, V gene, CDR3 protein, CDR3 DNA. D genes are given only for firm matches. The size entry is marked missing in some rows and otherwise reads once, few, many or a size class.

>TRBJ2-7|NA|NA|TRBV7-9
CASSYPGNEQYF
TGTGCCAGCAGCTACCCGGGAAACGAGCAGTACTTC
>TRBJ2-7|TRBD1|NA|TRBV11-2
CASTVEGQGFDEQYF
TGTGCCAGCACCGTGGAGGGACAGGGGTTCGACGAGCAGTACTTC
>TRBJ1-5|NA|NA|TRBV30
CAWSDGRHQPQHF
TGTGCCTGGAGTGACGGGAGACATCAGCCCCAGCATTTT
>TRBJ2-2|NA|few|TRBV5-5
CASSTFPGELFF
TGTGCCAGCAGCACATTTCCCGGGGAGCTGTTTTTT
>TRBJ1-5|NA|once|TRBV5-4
CASSLFPGGNQPQHF
TGTGCCAGCAGCTTGTTTCCAGGGGGCAATCAGCCCCAGCATTTT
>TRBJ2-5|NA|NA|TRBV1
CTSSQDGLAGGFSGETQYF
TGCACCAGCAGCCAAGATGGGCTAGCGGGGGGGTTTTCAGGGGAGACCCAGTACTTC
>TRBJ2-1|TRBD1|NA|TRBV7-9
CASSTDRGHINEQFF
TGTGCCAGCAGCACGGACAGGGGGCACATAAATGAGCAGTTCTTC
>TRBJ2-7|NA|once|TRBV27
CASSFISEPYEQYF
TGTGCCAGCAGTTTTATCTCCGAGCCCTACGAGCAGTACTTC
>TRBJ2-3|NA|NA|TRBV7-9
CASSSGRGENTDTQYF
TGTGCCAGCAGCTCCGGTCGCGGGGAGAACACAGATACGCAGTATTTT
>TRBJ2-3|TRBD1|NA|TRBV9
CASSPGQGRYTDTQYF
TGTGCCAGCAGCCCCGGACAGGGGCGCTACACAGATACGCAGTATTTT
>TRBJ1-1|TRBD1|NA|TRBV19
CATSDRGYTEAFF
TGTGCCACTTCGGACAGGGGTTACACTGAAGCTTTCTTT
>TRBJ2-5|TRBD1|NA|TRBV27
CASSFRQGGETQYF
TGTGCCAGCAGTTTTAGACAGGGCGGCGAGACCCAGTACTTC
>TRBJ1-1|NA|NA|TRBV6-1
CASSEVYGGSTEAFF
TGTGCCAGCAGTGAGGTTTACGGGGGGAGCACTGAAGCTTTCTTT
>TRBJ2-5|TRBD2|once|TRBV28
CASSFPPLAGVEETQYF
TGTGCCAGCAGTTTCCCACCGCTAGCGGGAGTTGAGGAGACCCAGTACTTC
>TRBJ2-5|TRBD2|NA|TRBV6-7
CASSYVWGGLETQYF
TGTGCCAGCAGTTACGTGTGGGGGGGGTTGGAGACCCAGTACTTC
>TRBJ2-7|TRBD2|once|TRBV7-8
CASSLDVAGGRREQYF
TGTGCCAGCAGCTTAGACGTGGCGGGGGGCCGTCGGGAGCAGTACTTC
>TRBJ2-6|NA|NA|TRBV19
CASSTQEAGGANVLTF
TGTGCCAGTAGTACCCAGGAGGCTGGTGGGGCCAACGTCCTGACTTTC
>TRBJ2-3|NA|once|TRBV6-5
CASSFRLVTDTQYF
TGTGCCAGCAGTTTCCGACTTGTCACAGATACGCAGTATTTT
>TRBJ2-1|NA|NA|TRBV7-9
CASSPRERDSYNEQFF
TGTGCCAGCAGCCCGAGGGAGAGGGACTCCTACAATGAGCAGTTCTTC
>TRBJ2-2|NA|NA|TRBV11-1
CASSSPPSGRGTGELFF
TGTGCCAGCAGCTCCCCACCTTCCGGGAGAGGTACCGGGGAGCTGTTTTTT
>TRBJ2-2|TRBD1|NA|TRBV4-1
CASSQDLQGAVGGTGELFF
TGCGCCAGCAGCCAAGATTTACAGGGGGCGGTAGGAGGAACCGGGGAGCTGTTTTTT
>TRBJ1-1|NA|NA|TRBV6-5
CASSYSGSNTEAFF
TGTGCCAGCAGTTACTCGGGCAGTAACACTGAAGCTTTCTTT
>TRBJ2-3|TRBD2|NA|TRBV6-1
CASSALGLAGGTDTQYF
TGTGCCAGCAGTGCATTGGGACTAGCGGGAGGCACAGATACGCAGTATTTT
>TRBJ2-7|TRBD2|NA|TRBV29-1
CSVRTSGAYEQYF
TGCAGCGTAAGGACTAGCGGGGCCTACGAGCAGTACTTC
>TRBJ2-5|TRBD2|NA|TRBV6-1
CASSEASGGFETQYF
TGTGCCAGCAGTGAAGCTAGCGGGGGATTTGAGACCCAGTACTTC
>TRBJ1-2|NA|NA|TRBV6-6
CASTRGGGYTF
TGTGCCAGCACCCGGGGTGGGGGCTACACCTTC
>TRBJ2-2|NA|once|TRBV7-6
CASSNSRGSSTGELFF
TGTGCCAGCAGCAATAGTCGGGGGTCGAGCACCGGGGAGCTGTTTTTT
>TRBJ1-1|TRBD1|NA|TRBV2
CASRGTGAAFF
TGTGCCAGCAGGGGGACAGGTGCGGCTTTCTTT
>TRBJ1-3|TRBD1|NA|TRBV27
CASSPLQGRGNTIYF
TGTGCCAGCAGTCCCCTACAGGGGCGGGGAAACACCATATATTTT
>TRBJ1-1|TRBD1|once|TRBV5-3
CARSRRDRITNTEAFF
TGTGCCAGAAGCAGACGGGACAGAATAACGAACACTGAAGCTTTCTTT
>TRBJ1-2|TRBD1|NA|TRBV6-5
CASSYGTGGANYGYTF
TGTGCCAGCAGTTACGGGACAGGGGGCGCCAACTATGGCTACACCTTC
>TRBJ2-6|TRBD1|NA|TRBV5-1
CASSLGDRSGANVLTF
TGCGCCAGCAGCTTGGGGGACAGGAGTGGGGCCAACGTCCTGACTTTC
>TRBJ2-1|NA|NA|TRBV6-6
CASTAARYNEQFF
TGTGCCAGCACGGCGGCCCGTTACAATGAGCAGTTCTTC
>TRBJ2-5|TRBD1|NA|TRBV15
CATSREDRVGSQYF
TGTGCCACCAGCAGGGAGGACAGGGTGGGATCCCAGTACTTC
>TRBJ2-4|NA|NA|TRBV9
CASSVGQGGKNIQYF
TGTGCCAGCAGCGTAGGGCAGGGAGGCAAAAACATTCAGTACTTC
>TRBJ2-2|NA|NA|TRBV28
CASSGRSTGELFF
TGTGCCAGCAGCGGTCGGTCCACCGGGGAGCTGTTTTTT
>TRBJ1-4|TRBD1|few|TRBV7-2
CASGDRERKLFF
TGTGCCAGCGGGGACAGGGAGAGAAAACTGTTTTTT